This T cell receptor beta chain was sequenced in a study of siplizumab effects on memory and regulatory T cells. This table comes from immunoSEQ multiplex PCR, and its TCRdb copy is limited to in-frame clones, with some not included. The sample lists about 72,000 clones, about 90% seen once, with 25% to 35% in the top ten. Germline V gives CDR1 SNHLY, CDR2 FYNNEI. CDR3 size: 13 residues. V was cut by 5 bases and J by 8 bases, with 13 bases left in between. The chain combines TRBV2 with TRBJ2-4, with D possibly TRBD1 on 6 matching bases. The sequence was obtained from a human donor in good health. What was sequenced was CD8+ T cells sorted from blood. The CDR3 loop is CASSTGQRDIQYF. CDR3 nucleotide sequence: TGTGCCAGCAGTACAGGGCAGAGAGACATTCAGTACTTC.